This TCR beta chain is drawn from a study of CD8 T cells in ankylosing spondylitis. Findings and limits, study-wide: Clones linked to disease were reported to show significant enrichment in matched ankylosing spondylitis synovial fluid. Seemingly distinctive of ankylosing spondylitis blood was a TCR beta motif formed by eight highly homologous variants. Prior literature has documented some motif variants in synovial fluid and blood from reactive arthritis. Within peripheral blood, clones linked to disease were CD8+ and relatively rare.

This clonotype was observed at least ten times. Antigen specificity is unknown. By quantitative 5'-RACE with molecular barcodes, the TCR beta libraries were made. TCRdb redid the calling of the 5' RACE reads with MiXCR, one entry per CDR3 protein. This repertoire shows just under 550,000 distinct CDR3 sequences, roughly an eighth found once; its top ten account for almost 7%. This CDR3 has 13 amino acids. The ends were cut back, 6 bases at V and 3 bases at J, with 6 bases in the middle. Per germline, CDR1 SNHLY and CDR2 FYNNEI. The sequenced material came from blood, either unsorted or a sorted T cell fraction (not recorded which). The TCR originated in a male donor with ankylosing spondylitis. The genes are TRBV2 and TRBJ1-6; D is unresolved. CDR3 bases: TGTGCCAGCAGACAGAACTATAATTCACCCCTCCACTTT. It yields the protein CASRQNYNSPLHF.